Below, 18 T cell receptor beta chains from the same sample are listed, as sequenced in a study of blood T cell repertoires in COVID-19. Assay used: immunoSEQ multiplex PCR; TCRdb lists only in-frame clones, some missing. The profile covers some 190,000 clones, with around 85% appearing a single time and around 7% taken by the ten largest. The specimen was peripheral blood. Every receptor here comes from a man older than 75 with COVID-19, enrolled during active disease.

This clone occurred a few times. The chain joins TRBV7-2 to TRBJ1-1; TRBD1 might be the D (5 bases). From germline, CDR1 is SGHTA and CDR2 FQGNSA. The CDR3 length is 15 residues. Trimming stripped 5 bases from V and 5 bases from J, with 18 bases between. The CDR3 bases are TGTGCCAGCAGCCCCGCCTCCGGGGGAGGTACTGAAGCTTTCTTT. Its translation: CASSPASGGGTEAFF.

The chain has TRBV28 and TRBJ1-6, with TRBD1 matching 8 bases. Germline V lookup: CDR1 MDHEN, CDR2 SYDVKM. V lost 5 bases and J lost 7; bases outside the gene matches: 7. The CDR3 is 15 amino acids. CDR3 amino acids: CASSPQGARNSPLHF. The CDR3 DNA reads TGTGCCAGCAGTCCTCAGGGGGCGCGGAATTCACCCCTCCACTTT. Variable domain in full (rest from reference TRBV28 and TRBJ1-6): DVKVTQSSRYLVKRTGEKVFLECVQDMDHENMFWYRQDPGLGLRLIYFSYDVKMKEKGDIPEGYSVSREKKERFSLILESASTNQTSMYLCASSPQGARNSPLHFGNGTRLTVT.

V gene TRBV3-1 (or the pseudogene TRBV3-2) combines with J gene TRBJ2-7; 9 bases fit TRBD1. The CDR3 contains 15 residues. V lost 1 base to trimming and J lost 3 bases; unmatched junction nucleotides: 4. Germline CDR1 is LGHDT and CDR2 is YNNKEL (reference sequence). CDR3 loop: CASSQGQGDGYEQYF. CDR3 sequence (DNA): TGTGCCAGCAGCCAAGGACAGGGGGACGGCTACGAGCAGTACTTC.

The J gene is TRBJ1-2, the V gene TRBV27, with D maybe TRBD1 (5 bases). Per the germline V gene, CDR1 is MNHEY and CDR2 is SMNVEV (reference sequence). The CDR3 consists of 13 residues. The germline V and J ends were trimmed by 5 bases and 8 bases, with 15 bases remaining between them. DNA of the CDR3: TGTGCCAGCAGTCCTGGACGACAGTTAGGCTACACCTTC. Its protein is CASSPGRQLGYTF.

In its sample, this clone was seen a few times. CDR3 sequence: CASRLSWDSGNTIYF. The CDR3 DNA sequence: TGTGCCAGCAGGTTGTCCTGGGACAGTGGAAACACCATATATTTT. The chain has TRBV27 and TRBJ1-3; the match to TRBD1 covers 7 bases. Germline values: CDR1 MNHEY, CDR2 SMNVEV (reference sequence). V lost 6 bases to trimming and J lost 3 bases; unmatched junction nucleotides: 8. This CDR3 has 15 amino acids.

J is TRBJ1-4 and V is TRBV5-5; 7 bases fit TRBD1. The V gene end was trimmed by 4 bases and the J gene end by 4 bases; junction bases not matched to a gene: 4. This CDR3 is built from 14 residues. The germline CDR1 and CDR2 sequences are SGHKS and YYEKEE (reference sequence). The CDR3 is CASSPDRSNEKLFF. The CDR3 DNA sequence: TGTGCCAGCAGCCCGGACAGGAGTAATGAAAAACTGTTTTTT.

The rearrangement joins TRBV29-1 to TRBJ2-5; D gene ambiguous. The germline V gene encodes CDR1 SQVTM and CDR2 ANQGSEA. Trimming took off 3 bases at V and 4 bases at J, with 3 bases between the two ends. This CDR3 contains 10 residues. CDR3 coding DNA: TGCAGCGTTGACGGAGAGACCCAGTACTTC. Its protein is CSVDGETQYF.

For this clone: This sample also contains other DNA sequences that code for the same CDR3. This chain links TRBV5-1 with TRBJ1-4; TRBD1 agrees at 8 bases. The CDR3 is 14 amino acids. Germline V CDR1 and CDR2: SGHRS, YFSETQ. The junction had 7 bases not matched to a gene; V was cut back by 4 bases and J by 8 bases. The CDR3, as DNA: TGCGCCAGCAGCCTGGACAGGGAAGGGGAAAAACTGTTTTTT. Translating gives CASSLDREGEKLFF.

Here the CDR3 DNA reads TGTGCCAGCGGCCCCGGCGGGGGTCCCTACGAGCAGTACTTC. Protein: CASGPGGGPYEQYF. The chain has TRBV3-1 (or the pseudogene TRBV3-2) and TRBJ2-7; the match to TRBD2 covers 7 bases. The ends lost 8 bases at V and 2 bases at J; junction bases unmatched: 9. CDR3 size: 14 residues. CDR1 is LGHDT, CDR2 YNNKEL, per germline (reference sequence).

The rearrangement links TRBV6-1 to TRBJ1-2; TRBD1 is a possible D gene (6 bases). CDR1 and CDR2 from the germline V gene are MNHNS and SASEGT. Trimming removed 1 base from V and 4 bases from J, with 13 bases in between. The CDR3 spans 15 residues. The CDR3 DNA is TGTGCCAGCAGTGAAGGGGGGGGCAGGATCTATGGCTACACCTTC. Translation gives CASSEGGGRIYGYTF.

The gene calls are TRBV7-2 and TRBJ2-5; D may be TRBD2 (5 bases). The CDR3 sequence is 16 residues long. Germline-derived CDR1 and CDR2 are SGHTA and FQGNSA. V lost 2 bases to trimming and J lost 2 bases, with 15 bases between them. CDR3 nucleotides: TGTGCCAGCAGCTTACTTCCGGGATCTGCTCAAGAGACCCAGTACTTC. The encoded protein is CASSLLPGSAQETQYF.

V gene TRBV5-3 combines with J gene TRBJ1-4; no clear D gene. TRBV5-3 is recorded as an ORF, its role being uncertain. CDR3 length: 14 residues. Trimming took 5 bases from V and 0 from J, leaving 8 bases between them. The CDR3 nucleotides read TGTGCCAGAAGAAGAGTTGCAACTAATGAAAAACTGTTTTTT. This translates into CARRRVATNEKLFF.

The rearrangement uses TRBV16 and TRBJ1-2; D perhaps matches TRBD1 (6 bases). The CDR3 length is 15 residues. CDR1 is KGHSY and CDR2 is FQNENV in the germline V gene. Trimming cost V 2 bases and J 8 bases, with 18 bases left between them. The CDR3 loop is CASSQLRTASYGYTF. CDR3 coding DNA: TGTGCCAGCAGCCAACTTCGGACAGCTTCGTACGGCTACACCTTC. Variable domain in full (rest from reference TRBV16 and TRBJ1-2): GEEVAQTPKHLVRGEGQKAKLYCAPIKGHSYVFWYQQVLKNEFKFLISFQNENVFDETGMPKERFSAKCLPNSPCSLEIQATKLEDSAVYFCASSQLRTASYGYTFGSGTRLTVV.

This clone was picked up one time. The gene calls are TRBV5-1 and TRBJ1-4; 11 nucleotides agree with TRBD1. Germline CDR1 is SGHRS and CDR2 is YFSETQ. After removal of 0 bases from V and 7 bases from J, the junction contained 5 bases not matched to a gene. This CDR3 spans 16 amino acids. For the CDR3, the DNA is TGCGCCAGCAGCTTGGGGACAGGGGGCGCCCCTGAAAAACTGTTTTTT. Translating gives CASSLGTGGAPEKLFF.

The rearrangement joins TRBV19 to TRBJ1-2; D is undetermined. The CDR3 is made up of 15 amino acids. The V end lost 5 bases, the J end lost 4 bases, and 17 bases lay between the germline ends. Germline assignment: CDR1 LNHDA and CDR2 SQIVND (reference sequence). CDR3 bases: TGTGCCAGTAGTTTTCGGACTGAGCAAGGCTATGGCTACACCTTC. Protein: CASSFRTEQGYGYTF. The full variable domain, with the rest looked up from reference TRBV19 and TRBJ1-2, is DGGITQSPKYLFRKEGQNVTLSCEQNLNHDAMYWYRQDPGQGLRLIYYSQIVNDFQKGDIAEGYSVSREKKESFPLTVTSAQKNPTAFYLCASSFRTEQGYGYTFGSGTRLTVV.

The chain links TRBV18 to TRBJ2-4; no definite D call. The CDR3 loop spans 13 amino acids. Deletions cut 3 bases from V and 4 bases from J, with 7 bases between. Germline CDR1 and CDR2: KGHSH and LQKENI. CDR3 sequence: CASSPKRKNIQYF. CDR3 DNA sequence: TGTGCCAGCTCACCGAAGAGGAAAAACATTCAGTACTTC. The full variable domain, with the rest looked up from reference TRBV18 and TRBJ2-4, is NAGVMQNPRHLVRRRGQEARLRCSPMKGHSHVYWYRQLPEEGLKFMVYLQKENIIDESGMPKERFSAEFPKEGPSILRIQQVVRGDSAAYFCASSPKRKNIQYFGAGTRLSVL.

This clone has only a few counts. The chain uses TRBV10-2 and TRBJ2-7; maybe TRBD2 (6 bases). CDR3 length: 14 amino acids. The germline V gene has CDR1 WSHSY and CDR2 SAAADI. The V end lost 0 bases, the J end lost 4 bases, and 10 bases lay between the germline ends. The CDR3 sequence: CASSESTGGYEQYF. The CDR3, as DNA: TGCGCCAGCAGTGAGTCAACAGGAGGGTACGAGCAGTACTTC.

The chain recombines TRBV5-1 with TRBJ2-2; D is undetermined. Germline lookup yields CDR1 SGHRS and CDR2 YFSETQ. The length of the CDR3 is 17 residues. With 1 base removed from V and 0 bases from J, the gap between germline ends came to 13 bases. CDR3 sequence: CASSLMGWQANTGELFF. The CDR3 DNA reads TGCGCCAGCAGCTTGATGGGTTGGCAGGCGAACACCGGGGAGCTGTTTTTT.